This T cell receptor (beta chain) was observed in a study of cytomegalovirus exposure and HLA in healthy donors. General study points: Most subjects had HLA-A and HLA-B alleles reportedly predicted accurately by TCR beta sequences. Serostatus for CMV was the only available immune exposure information. HLA alleles were associated with roughly 17,000 TCR beta sequences in a later analysis at 0.05 false discovery rate.

Concerning this clone itself: Its antigen remains unidentified.

The CDR3 is 13 amino acids. Germline values: CDR1 MNHNS, CDR2 SASEGT. The V end lost 9 bases, the J end lost 1 base, and 13 bases lay between the germline ends. The PCR ran on 60 Vbeta and 13 Jbeta primers. Assay: immunoSEQ multiplex PCR; the TCRdb copy retains only in-frame clones and omits some. The table for this sample gives around 75,000 clones. Sequenced sample: PBMCs. This receptor was taken from a boy between 5 and 17 years old in good health and CMV-seronegative. V is TRBV6-1 and J is TRBJ2-7; possible D gene TRBD1, 5 bases. The CDR3 sequence: CASTPTVSYEQYF. The DNA of the CDR3 is TGTGCCAGTACACCGACAGTTTCCTACGAGCAGTACTTC.